This passage covers 27 T cell receptor beta chains from one sample sequenced in a study of blood T cell repertoires in COVID-19. Only in-frame clones appear in the TCRdb table, and some are missing; sequencing was by immunoSEQ multiplex PCR. The repertoire holds tens of thousands of clones, about 90% seen once, with under 0.65% in the top ten. Specimen: peripheral blood. These receptors were taken from a man in his fifties or sixties with COVID-19, enrolled during active disease.

This clone was seen a handful of times. The chain is built from TRBV7-6 and TRBJ2-2; 7 bases fit TRBD1. The junction had 5 bases not matched to a gene; V was cut back by 1 base and J by 0 bases. Germline V gene data show CDR1 as SGHVS and CDR2 as FNYEAQ. The CDR3 has 17 residues. This CDR3 is CASSLVGTETNTGELFF. The CDR3 bases are TGTGCCAGCAGCTTAGTAGGGACAGAAACGAACACCGGGGAGCTGTTTTTT.

V usage is TRBV6-5 and J usage is TRBJ1-2; 9 nucleotides agree with TRBD1. The V gene end was trimmed by 5 bases and the J gene end by 6 bases; junction bases not matched to a gene: 7. The CDR3 length is 14 residues. Germline CDR1 reads MNHEY; CDR2 reads SVGAGI. CDR3 sequence (DNA): TGTGCCAGCAGTCTACGACAGGGGGTCGATGGCTACACCTTC. Protein product: CASSLRQGVDGYTF.

This chain links TRBV9 with TRBJ1-1, with unresolved D. In germline, CDR1 is SGDLS, CDR2 YYNGEE. Trimming shortened V by 0 bases and J by 1 base, and 7 bases separated the two germline ends. This CDR3 has 14 amino acids. The CDR3 coding sequence is TGTGCCAGCAGCGTAGGGCAGTCGAACACTGAAGCTTTCTTT. It yields the protein CASSVGQSNTEAFF.

The chain couples TRBV27 to TRBJ2-1, with TRBD2 matching 14 bases. This CDR3 has 19 residues. Germline V gives CDR1 MNHEY, CDR2 SMNVEV (reference sequence). The V and J ends lost 1 base and 1 base, in that order; junction bases with no gene match: 6. In DNA, the CDR3 is TGTGCCAGCAGTTTATGGGGGACTAGCGGGAGCGGATCCTACAATGAGCAGTTCTTC. It specifies CASSLWGTSGSGSYNEQFF.

V gene TRBV30 combines with J gene TRBJ1-1; D is uncertain. The V end was cut by 1 base, the J end by 6 bases, with 9 bases between. The CDR3 length is 12 residues. Germline lookup yields CDR1 GTSNPN and CDR2 SVGIG (reference sequence). Here the CDR3 reads CAWSEGGAEAFF. CDR3 DNA: TGTGCCTGGAGTGAAGGCGGCGCTGAAGCTTTCTTT. Supplemented by reference TRBV30 and TRBJ1-1, the full variable domain reads SQTIHQWPATLVQPVGSPLSLECTVEGTSNPNLYWYRQAAGRGLQLLFYSVGIGQISSEVPQNLSASRPQDRQFILSSKKLLLSDSGFYLCAWSEGGAEAFFGQGTRLTVV.

CDR3 DNA: TGTGCCATCAGTCCCTGGCGGGAGGGCCTCCGGACCGGGGAGCTGTTTTTT. Protein: CAISPWREGLRTGELFF. The genes are TRBV10-3 and TRBJ2-2; 9 nucleotides align to TRBD2. CDR3 size: 17 residues. In germline, CDR1 is ENHRY, CDR2 SYGVKD. Germline trimming cut 5 bases from V and 5 bases from J; bases unmatched to any gene: 12.

This chain uses TRBV12-3 or TRBV12-4 with TRBJ2-7; 7 nucleotides match TRBD1. Germline trimming cut 7 bases from V and 4 bases from J; bases unmatched to any gene: 7. The CDR3 runs to 13 residues. CDR3 sequence (DNA): TGTGCCAGCAACCCGGGACAGATGTACGAGCAGTACTTC. Its translation: CASNPGQMYEQYF.

The chain recombines TRBV30 with TRBJ2-5, with a weak D call TRBD2 (7 bases). The CDR3 is made up of 13 amino acids. V lost 3 bases and J lost 1, with 9 bases in between. The germline V gene encodes CDR1 GTSNPN and CDR2 SVGIG (reference sequence). This chain's CDR3 is CAWSGGLQETQYF. Here the CDR3 DNA reads TGTGCCTGGAGCGGGGGGCTCCAAGAGACCCAGTACTTC.

The rearrangement joins TRBV4-2 to TRBJ1-2, with 9 bases matching TRBD1. This CDR3 has 13 residues. In germline, CDR1 is LGHNA, CDR2 YNFKEQ. Trimming took 6 bases from V and 3 from J; bases not matched to a gene: 2. CDR3 in DNA: TGTGCCAGCAGGACAGGGGGTCACTATGGCTACACCTTC. This translates into CASRTGGHYGYTF.

This chain connects TRBV10-3 to TRBJ1-6; TRBD1 matches at 7 bases. V trimming: 0 bases; J trimming: 4 bases; junction bases outside the gene matches: 3. In germline, CDR1 is ENHRY, CDR2 SYGVKD. The CDR3 contains 16 residues. The CDR3 nucleotides are TGTGCCATCAGTGAGTCAAAACAGGGGTATAATTCACCCCTCCACTTT. Translation: CAISESKQGYNSPLHF.

Only one count was recorded for this clone. The V call is TRBV4-3, the J call TRBJ1-3; tentatively, D is TRBD1 (5 bases). Germline loops: CDR1 LGHNA, CDR2 YSLEER. Trimming cost V 3 bases and J 2 bases, with 11 bases left between them. CDR3 length equals 15 residues. Here the CDR3 reads CASSQSGGTGNTIYF. The DNA for the CDR3 is TGCGCCAGCAGCCAGTCCGGGGGTACTGGAAACACCATATATTTT.

With regard to this clone: The junction departs from the called germline gene at one end, perhaps through a read error. This rearrangement joins TRBV7-7 to TRBJ2-6; 12 bases map to TRBD2. In germline, CDR1 is SSHAT, CDR2 FNYEAQ (reference sequence). The CDR3 consists of 17 residues. In DNA form, the CDR3 reads TGTGCTAGCAGCTCGGGACTAGCGGGCTCTGGGGCCAACGTCCTGACTTTC. This sequence encodes CASSSGLAGSGANVLTF.

A few counts support this clone. This chain joins TRBV5-1 and TRBJ1-3; TRBD1 matches 7 bases. CDR1 and CDR2 from the germline V gene are SGHRS and YFSETQ. V lost 3 bases to trimming and J lost 0 bases; unmatched junction nucleotides: 9. The CDR3 runs 17 residues. CDR3 protein: CASSSTGQLSSGNTIYF. The DNA of the CDR3 is TGCGCCAGCAGCTCGACAGGGCAACTGAGCTCTGGAAACACCATATATTTT.

The V gene is TRBV5-1, the J gene TRBJ1-2; a weak D match, TRBD1 (6 bases). In germline, CDR1 is SGHRS, CDR2 YFSETQ. V lost 1 base to trimming and J lost 2 bases, with 9 bases between them. This CDR3 comprises 14 residues. The CDR3 spells CASSLLGGNYGYTF. The CDR3 nucleotides read TGCGCCAGCAGCTTGTTAGGGGGAAACTATGGCTACACCTTC.

The chain employs TRBV4-1 and TRBJ2-7, with D hard to call. Trimming took off 5 bases at V and 4 bases at J, with 12 bases between the two ends. CDR3 length: 13 amino acids. Germline V gene lookup returns CDR1 MGHRA and CDR2 YSYEKL. In nucleotides, the CDR3 is TGCGCCAGCAGCGCCTACCCTAGATACGAGCAGTACTTC. It codes for CASSAYPRYEQYF.

The gene calls are TRBV7-2 and TRBJ1-6; D remains ambiguous. The V gene's germline CDR1 is SGHTA and CDR2 FQGNSA. The V end was cut by 5 bases, the J end by 10 bases, with 15 bases between. The CDR3 is 14 residues long. This CDR3 is CASSPGAAGSPLHF. CDR3 in DNA: TGTGCCAGCAGCCCGGGAGCGGCGGGGTCACCCCTCCACTTT.

V gene TRBV12-5 combines with J gene TRBJ1-1; TRBD1 is a possible D gene (6 bases). Germline V gene sequence: CDR1 LGHNT, CDR2 FRNRAP. The CDR3 consists of 14 residues. V dropped 2 bases and J dropped 0 bases, with 7 bases sitting between them. The CDR3 sequence: CASGLQGLNTEAFF. The DNA of the CDR3 is TGTGCTAGTGGTTTGCAGGGGCTGAACACTGAAGCTTTCTTT.

The CDR3 sequence is CASSQVGSGTGGEKLFF. The CDR3 region has the DNA TGTGCCAGCAGCCAAGTCGGTTCGGGGACAGGGGGTGAAAAACTGTTTTTT. The chain has TRBV3-1 (or the pseudogene TRBV3-2) and TRBJ1-4, with 11 nucleotides matching TRBD1. Losses at the gene ends were 1 base for V and 7 bases for J; bases not matched to a gene: 8. The germline V gene encodes CDR1 LGHDT and CDR2 YNNKEL (reference sequence). The CDR3 has 17 residues.

The genes are TRBV27 and TRBJ2-1; D perhaps matches TRBD1 (5 bases). Trimming shortened V by 3 bases and J by 6 bases, and 21 bases separated the two germline ends. There are 17 residues in the CDR3. Germline V gives CDR1 MNHEY, CDR2 SMNVEV (reference sequence). Here the CDR3 reads CASSFPRAGRNGNEQFF. CDR3 coding DNA: TGTGCCAGCAGTTTCCCTCGGGCAGGGCGGAATGGCAATGAGCAGTTCTTC.

V is TRBV7-9 and J is TRBJ2-7; possibly TRBD1 for D (5 bases). V was shortened by 5 bases and J by 3 bases, with 8 bases between the two germline ends. This CDR3 has 12 amino acids. Looked up from germline, CDR1 is SEHNR and CDR2 is FQNEAQ (reference sequence). CDR3 sequence (DNA): TGTGCCAGCAGCGCGGACAACTACGAGCAGTACTTC. Its protein product is CASSADNYEQYF.

The CDR3 DNA reads TGCAGTGCTCGCAGGACAGATACGCAGTATTTT. It encodes CSARRTDTQYF. The chain has TRBV20-1 and TRBJ2-3; D is ambiguous. Looked up from germline, CDR1 is DFQATT and CDR2 is SNEGSKA (reference sequence). The ends were cut back, 5 bases at V and 3 bases at J, with 6 bases in the middle. The CDR3 is 11 residues long.

The chain links TRBV27 to TRBJ1-6; D is unclear. The CDR3 runs to 13 residues. Germline V gene data show CDR1 as MNHEY and CDR2 as SMNVEV (reference sequence). V lost 6 bases, J lost 14 bases, and 17 bases lay in between. The CDR3 reads CASSSSRGGTLHF. The CDR3 coding sequence is TGTGCCAGCAGCTCCAGCCGAGGTGGCACCCTCCACTTT.

The chain links TRBV19 to TRBJ1-2, with 7 bases that match TRBD1. After removal of 6 bases from V and 1 base from J, the junction contained 11 bases not matched to a gene. This CDR3 contains 16 residues. The germline CDR1 and CDR2 sequences are LNHDA and SQIVND (reference sequence). Here the CDR3 reads CASSRGTDTLNYGYTF. The CDR3 coding sequence is TGTGCCAGTAGCCGCGGGACAGACACCCTTAACTATGGCTACACCTTC.

The chain couples TRBV6-2 or TRBV6-3 to TRBJ2-1; perhaps TRBD1 as D (5 bases). V was shortened by 2 bases and J by 8 bases, with 13 bases between the two germline ends. CDR1 is MNHEY and CDR2 is SVGEGT in the germline V gene. This CDR3 comprises 14 residues. CDR3 in DNA: TGTGCCAGCAGTTACAGGGGCCAAAGGGATGAGCAGTTCTTC. Translation: CASSYRGQRDEQFF.

About this clone: A read error may produce the germline difference seen at one junction end. The chain employs TRBV11-2 and TRBJ1-2; 7 nucleotides match TRBD1. The length of the CDR3 is 11 residues. Germline-derived CDR1 and CDR2 are SGHAT and FQNNGV. CDR3 nucleotides: TGTGCCAGCAGCTTCCGACAGGGCTTCACCTTC. It encodes CASSFRQGFTF.

This clone was recorded once. This sequence joins TRBV10-3 and TRBJ1-1; TRBD1 matches at 7 bases. V lost 6 bases and J lost 6; bases outside the gene matches: 10. Germline V gene data show CDR1 as ENHRY and CDR2 as SYGVKD. This CDR3 spans 14 amino acids. In nucleotides, the CDR3 is TGTGCCATCAGGGACCCGAGGGGGCGAGCTGAAGCTTTCTTT. Its translation is CAIRDPRGRAEAFF.

The J gene is TRBJ1-1, the V gene TRBV5-1; 8 bases map to TRBD1. CDR1 is SGHRS and CDR2 is YFSETQ in the germline V gene. Trimming took 5 bases from V and 1 from J; bases not matched to a gene: 1. The CDR3 covers 13 residues. In DNA, the CDR3 is TGCGCCAGCAGAGGACAGGGGAACACTGAAGCTTTCTTT. This translates into CASRGQGNTEAFF.